Each of the 11 T cell receptor beta chains below was sequenced from the same sample in a study of cytomegalovirus exposure and HLA in healthy donors (dated by TCRdb to about 2017). The library was obtained by the immunoSEQ multiplex PCR assay. For the multiplex PCR, a mixture combining 60 forward primers for TCR Vbeta segments and 13 reverse primers for TCR Jbeta segments was used. The source is immuneACCESS, and TCRdb retained only in-frame sequences with V and J called. Part of the clones is not carried over; for the studies checked, unresolved V genes explain less than half of this, and the remainder is unexplained. Across this sample there are some 100,000 clones, with over 70% seen only once. Of the sample, roughly 10% falls within the top ten clones. Sequenced input: PBMCs. All receptors come from a woman aged 45-65 years in good health and CMV-seropositive.

The V and J genes are TRBV19 and TRBJ1-5; a weak D match, TRBD1 (5 bases). Germline CDR1 reads LNHDA; CDR2 reads SQIVND (reference sequence). The CDR3 spans 17 residues. Trimming stripped 5 bases from V and 0 bases from J, with 17 bases between. CDR3 protein: CASSFLTGGGSNQPQHF. CDR3 DNA: TGTGCCAGTAGTTTTCTAACCGGGGGAGGTAGCAATCAGCCCCAGCATTTT. The full variable domain, rest sourced from reference TRBV19 and TRBJ1-5, is DGGITQSPKYLFRKEGQNVTLSCEQNLNHDAMYWYRQDPGQGLRLIYYSQIVNDFQKGDIAEGYSVSREKKESFPLTVTSAQKNPTAFYLCASSFLTGGGSNQPQHFGDGTRLSIL.

A few counts support this clone. The chain has TRBV11-2 and TRBJ1-6; D unclear. Germline values: CDR1 SGHAT, CDR2 FQNNGV. Trimming pared 2 bases from V and 6 bases from J, leaving 11 bases between. This CDR3 spans 15 amino acids. In DNA, the CDR3 is TGTGCCAGCAGCTTATATCAGGCCCCTAATTCACCCCTCCACTTT. As protein: CASSLYQAPNSPLHF.

The chain couples TRBV4-2 to TRBJ2-6; D is unresolved. This CDR3 is built from 19 residues. Germline assignment: CDR1 LGHNA and CDR2 YNFKEQ. The germline V and J ends were trimmed by 0 bases and 2 bases, with 17 bases remaining between them. The CDR3 reads CASSQEGAGPLTGANVLTF. DNA for the CDR3: TGTGCCAGCAGCCAAGAGGGTGCAGGCCCGCTGACTGGGGCCAACGTCCTGACTTTC.

This sequence joins TRBV29-1 and TRBJ1-1; D possibly corresponds to TRBD1 (5 bases). The length of the CDR3 is 15 residues. From germline, CDR1 is SQVTM and CDR2 ANQGSEA. Trimming took 4 bases from V and 1 from J, leaving 16 bases between them. CDR3 loop: CSVGPFDTGNTEAFF. CDR3 bases: TGCAGCGTTGGACCCTTTGATACAGGGAACACTGAAGCTTTCTTT. The full variable domain, in which reference TRBV29-1 and TRBJ1-1 provide the parts outside the CDR3, is SAVISQKPSRDICQRGTSLTIQCQVDSQVTMMFWYRQQPGQSLTLIATANQGSEATYESGFVIDKFPISRPNLTFSTLTVSNMSPEDSSIYLCSVGPFDTGNTEAFFGQGTRLTVV.

The chain combines TRBV28 with TRBJ1-5, with TRBD1 matching over 11 bases. The trim removed 5 bases at V and 8 bases at J, leaving 8 bases unmatched. This CDR3 spans 15 amino acids. Germline V lookup: CDR1 MDHEN, CDR2 SYDVKM. The CDR3 here is CASSPLRTGGEPQHF. CDR3 DNA sequence: TGTGCCAGCAGTCCTCTCCGGACAGGGGGCGAGCCCCAGCATTTT.

V gene TRBV28 combines with J gene TRBJ1-5; D uncertain. The CDR3 is 14 amino acids. V shed 3 bases and J shed 2 bases, with 8 bases lying between them. CDR1 MDHEN and CDR2 SYDVKM come from the germline V gene. CDR3 region: CASSFFEGNQPQHF. The CDR3 DNA sequence: TGTGCCAGCAGTTTTTTTGAGGGCAATCAGCCCCAGCATTTT.

This chain links TRBV19 with TRBJ1-1; perhaps TRBD1 as D (5 bases). Deletions cut 0 bases from V and 2 bases from J, with 16 bases between. The CDR3 runs 17 residues. Germline V gene sequence: CDR1 LNHDA, CDR2 SQIVND (reference sequence). In nucleotides, the CDR3 is TGTGCCAGTAGTATAGATCAGGAGGAGGGGAGAAACACTGAAGCTTTCTTT. It specifies CASSIDQEEGRNTEAFF.

This chain uses TRBV27 with TRBJ1-3; D gene uncertain. The CDR3 runs 13 residues. Germline loops: CDR1 MNHEY, CDR2 SMNVEV (reference sequence). V was trimmed by 6 bases and J by 4 bases, leaving 10 bases between them. CDR3 coding DNA: TGTGCCAGCAGCACCTCTCGGGGAAACACCATATATTTT. Protein sequence: CASSTSRGNTIYF.

CDR3 sequence reads: CASSPDGRTDTQYF. Written as DNA, the CDR3 is TGTGCCAGCAGCCCCGATGGGCGTACAGATACGCAGTATTTT. The gene calls are TRBV11-1 and TRBJ2-3, with D uncertain. Trimming shortened V by 5 bases and J by 3 bases, and 12 bases separated the two germline ends. The CDR3 runs to 14 residues. The V gene's germline CDR1 is SGHAT and CDR2 FQDESV (reference sequence).

This clone showed up just a few times. The rearrangement links TRBV18 to TRBJ2-5, with TRBD2 as a possible D gene (5 bases). This CDR3 comprises 13 residues. V gave up 0 bases and J gave up 3 bases, with 5 bases separating them. Germline lookup yields CDR1 KGHSH and CDR2 LQKENI. The CDR3 reads CASSPPGEETQYF. The CDR3 DNA reads as TGTGCCAGCTCACCACCCGGGGAAGAGACCCAGTACTTC.

This clone has just one count. The genes are TRBV9 and TRBJ2-1, with D possibly TRBD1 on 6 matching bases. The ends were cut back, 1 base at V and 5 bases at J, with 7 bases in the middle. Per germline, CDR1 SGDLS and CDR2 YYNGEE. The CDR3 contains 13 residues. CDR3 loop: CASSVQGNNEQFF. DNA of the CDR3: TGTGCCAGCAGCGTACAGGGGAACAATGAGCAGTTCTTC.